Here is one T cell receptor beta chain with its context. TCR beta VDJ and CDR3 were profiled, and genomic DNA was the template. In TCRdb, the reads were re-called with MiXCR into one record per CDR3 protein. The sample holds roughly 150,000 distinct CDR3 sequences, roughly 43% seen once. CD8+CD57+ cell expansion had been shown by flow cytometry in patients chosen for sequencing. The sample comes from a study of CD8+CD57+ T cells in acquired aplastic anemia. Trimming took 3 bases from V and 5 from J; bases not matched to a gene: 4. Per germline, CDR1 DFQATT and CDR2 SNEGSKA (reference sequence). The CDR3 is made up of 13 amino acids.

The source of this sequence is a human donor with aplastic anemia. V and J are TRBV20-1 and TRBJ1-1; 9 nucleotides align to TRBD1. The sequenced sample was sorted CD4+, CD8+, or CD8+CD57+ T cells (not recorded which) from PBMCs. The CDR3, as DNA: TGCAGTGCTAGGAGGGACAGGGCTACTGAAGCTTTCTTT. Its protein product is CSARRDRATEAFF.